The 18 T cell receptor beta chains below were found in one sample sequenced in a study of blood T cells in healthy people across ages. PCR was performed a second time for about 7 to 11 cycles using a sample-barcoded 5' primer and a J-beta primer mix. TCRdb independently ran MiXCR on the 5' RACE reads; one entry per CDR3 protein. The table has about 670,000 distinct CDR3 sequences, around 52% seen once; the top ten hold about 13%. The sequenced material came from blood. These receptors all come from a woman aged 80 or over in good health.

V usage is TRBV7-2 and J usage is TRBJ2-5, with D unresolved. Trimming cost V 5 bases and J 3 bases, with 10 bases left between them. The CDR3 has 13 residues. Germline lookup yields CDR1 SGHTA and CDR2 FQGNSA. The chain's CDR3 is CASSVGWKETQYF. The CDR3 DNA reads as TGTGCCAGCAGCGTAGGTTGGAAAGAGACCCAGTACTTC.

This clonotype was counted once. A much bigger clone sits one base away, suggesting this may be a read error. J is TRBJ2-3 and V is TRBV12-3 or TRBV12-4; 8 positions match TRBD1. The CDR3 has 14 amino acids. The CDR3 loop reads CTSRARQGPDTQYF. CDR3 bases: TGTACCAGCAGAGCTAGACAGGGGCCGGATACGCAGTATTTT.

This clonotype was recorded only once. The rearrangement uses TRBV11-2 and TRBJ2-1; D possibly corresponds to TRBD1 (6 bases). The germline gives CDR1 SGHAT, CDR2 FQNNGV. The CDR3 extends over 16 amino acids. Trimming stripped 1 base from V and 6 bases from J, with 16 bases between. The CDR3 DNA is TGTGCCAGCAGCTTAGCTTACAGGGTTAGAGGCAATGAGCAGTTCTTC. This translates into CASSLAYRVRGNEQFF.

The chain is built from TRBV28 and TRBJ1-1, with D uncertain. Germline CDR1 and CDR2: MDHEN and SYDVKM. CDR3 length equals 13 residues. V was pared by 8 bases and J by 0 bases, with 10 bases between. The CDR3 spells CASRLGMNTEAFF. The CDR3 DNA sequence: TGTGCCAGCCGCCTTGGGATGAACACTGAAGCTTTCTTT.

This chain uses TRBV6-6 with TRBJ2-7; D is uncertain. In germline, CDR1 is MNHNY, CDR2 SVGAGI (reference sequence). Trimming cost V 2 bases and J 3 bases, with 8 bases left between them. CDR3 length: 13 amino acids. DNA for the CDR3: TGTGCCAGCAGTTACAGCCGCTACTACGAGCAGTACTTC. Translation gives CASSYSRYYEQYF.

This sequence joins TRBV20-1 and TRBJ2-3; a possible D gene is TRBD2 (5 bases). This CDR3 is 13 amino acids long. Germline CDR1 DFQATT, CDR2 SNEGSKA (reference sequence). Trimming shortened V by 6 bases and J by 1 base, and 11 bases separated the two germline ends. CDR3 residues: CSATDWGTDTQYF. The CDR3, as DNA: TGCAGTGCAACGGACTGGGGCACAGATACGCAGTATTTT.

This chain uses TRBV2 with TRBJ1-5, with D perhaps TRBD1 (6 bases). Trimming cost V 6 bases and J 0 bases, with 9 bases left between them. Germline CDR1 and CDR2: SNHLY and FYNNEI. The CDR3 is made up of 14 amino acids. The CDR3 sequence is CASRGTNSNQPQHF. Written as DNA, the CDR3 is TGTGCCAGCAGGGGGACAAATAGCAATCAGCCCCAGCATTTT. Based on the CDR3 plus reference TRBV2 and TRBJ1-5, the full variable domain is EPEVTQTPSHQVTQMGQEVILRCVPISNHLYFYWYRQILGQKVEFLVSFYNNEISEKSEIFDDQFSVERPDGSNFTLKIRSTKLEDSAMYFCASRGTNSNQPQHFGDGTRLSIL.

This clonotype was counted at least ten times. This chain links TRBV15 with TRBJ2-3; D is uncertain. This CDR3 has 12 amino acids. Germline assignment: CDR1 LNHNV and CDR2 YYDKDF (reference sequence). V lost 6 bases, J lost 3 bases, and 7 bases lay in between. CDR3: CATRHETDTQYF. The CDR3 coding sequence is TGTGCCACCAGGCATGAAACAGATACGCAGTATTTT.

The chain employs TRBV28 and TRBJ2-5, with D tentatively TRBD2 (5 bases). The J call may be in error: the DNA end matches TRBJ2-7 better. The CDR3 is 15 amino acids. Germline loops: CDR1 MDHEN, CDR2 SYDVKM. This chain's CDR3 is CASSSEGSGSYEQYF. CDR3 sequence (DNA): TGTGCCAGCAGTTCCGAGGGCAGCGGCTCCTACGAGCAGTACTTC.

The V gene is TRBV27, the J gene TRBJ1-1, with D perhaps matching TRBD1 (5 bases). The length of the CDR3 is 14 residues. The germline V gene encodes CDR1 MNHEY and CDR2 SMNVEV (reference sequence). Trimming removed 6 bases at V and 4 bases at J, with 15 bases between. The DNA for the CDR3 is TGTGCCAGCAGCCCTATCGCTAGGGGCACTGAAGCTTTCTTT. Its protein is CASSPIARGTEAFF.

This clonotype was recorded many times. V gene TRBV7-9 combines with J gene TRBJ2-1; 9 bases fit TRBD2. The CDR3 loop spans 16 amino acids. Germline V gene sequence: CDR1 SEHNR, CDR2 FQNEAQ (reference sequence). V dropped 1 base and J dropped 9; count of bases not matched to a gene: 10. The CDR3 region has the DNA TGTGCCAGCAGCTTAGTGTCATTGCGGGGGGGCCTTGAGCAGTTCTTC. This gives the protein CASSLVSLRGGLEQFF. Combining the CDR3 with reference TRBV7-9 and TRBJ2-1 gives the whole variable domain DTGVSQNPRHKITKRGQNVTFRCDPISEHNRLYWYRQTLGQGPEFLTYFQNEAQLEKSRLLSDRFSAERPKGSFSTLEIQRTEQGDSAMYLCASSLVSLRGGLEQFFGPGTRLTVL.

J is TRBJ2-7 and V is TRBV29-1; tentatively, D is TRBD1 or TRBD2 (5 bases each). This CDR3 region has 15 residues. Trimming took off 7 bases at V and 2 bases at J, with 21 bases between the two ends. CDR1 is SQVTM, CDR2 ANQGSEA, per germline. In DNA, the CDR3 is TGCAGCGCCCTAAACCGGGACGTCGTCACCTACGAGCAGTACTTC. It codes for CSALNRDVVTYEQYF.

CDR3 region: CAIGRQSDVEAFF. CDR3 nucleotides: TGTGCCATCGGTCGGCAAAGTGATGTTGAAGCTTTCTTT. The chain recombines TRBV10-3 with TRBJ1-1; no reliable D call. Trimming took 8 bases from V and 7 from J, leaving 17 bases between them. CDR1 is ENHRY and CDR2 is SYGVKD in the germline V gene. The CDR3 loop spans 13 amino acids.

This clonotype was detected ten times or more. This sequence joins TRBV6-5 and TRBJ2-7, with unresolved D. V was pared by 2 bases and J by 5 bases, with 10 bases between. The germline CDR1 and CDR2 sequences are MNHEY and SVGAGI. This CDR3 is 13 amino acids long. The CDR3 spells CASSYTNTDEQYF. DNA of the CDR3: TGTGCCAGCAGTTACACCAACACGGACGAGCAGTACTTC.

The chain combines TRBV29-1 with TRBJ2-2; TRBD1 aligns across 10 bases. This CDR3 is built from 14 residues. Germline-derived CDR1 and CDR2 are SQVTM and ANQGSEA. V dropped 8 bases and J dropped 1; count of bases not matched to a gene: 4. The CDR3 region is CSTRTGGNTGELFF. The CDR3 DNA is TGCAGCACCAGGACAGGGGGGAACACCGGGGAGCTGTTTTTT.

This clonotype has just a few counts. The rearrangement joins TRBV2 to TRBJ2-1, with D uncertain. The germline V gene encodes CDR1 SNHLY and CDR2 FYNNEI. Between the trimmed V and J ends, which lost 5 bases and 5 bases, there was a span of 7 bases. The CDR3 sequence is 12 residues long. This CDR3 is CASSYANNEQFF. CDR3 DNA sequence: TGTGCCAGCAGTTATGCTAACAATGAGCAGTTCTTC.

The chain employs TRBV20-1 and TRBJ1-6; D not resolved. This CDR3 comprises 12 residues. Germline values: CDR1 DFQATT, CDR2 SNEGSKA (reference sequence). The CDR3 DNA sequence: TGCAGGGCTTCGATCGAGGGTTCACCCCTCCACTTT. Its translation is CRASIEGSPLHF.

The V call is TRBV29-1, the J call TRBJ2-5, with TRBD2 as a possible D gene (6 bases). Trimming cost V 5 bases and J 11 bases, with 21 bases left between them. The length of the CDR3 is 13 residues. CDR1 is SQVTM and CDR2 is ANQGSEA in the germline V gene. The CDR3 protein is CSVNRLGGSEQYF. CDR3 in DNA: TGCAGCGTTAATAGGTTGGGAGGAAGTGAGCAGTACTTC.